This passage covers 6 T cell receptor beta chains from one sample sequenced in a study of blood T cells in healthy people across ages. Primers used in a second PCR of roughly 6 to 11 cycles were a sample-barcoded 5' primer and a J-beta primer mix. MiXCR, run by TCRdb on the 5' RACE reads, gives a single entry per CDR3 protein. The sample holds hundreds of thousands of distinct CDR3 sequences; roughly 47% are singletons and the top ten take 20% to 25%. Sequencing was done on a sample of blood. Receptors originate from an older woman in good health.

The gene calls are TRBV7-3 and TRBJ2-1; 7 bases are a match to TRBD2. The ends lost 5 bases at V and 2 bases at J; junction bases unmatched: 6. This CDR3 comprises 15 residues. Germline-derived CDR1 and CDR2 are SGHTA and FQGTGA. CDR3 loop: CASSIHAGAYNEQFF. The CDR3 bases are TGTGCCAGCAGCATACACGCGGGGGCCTACAATGAGCAGTTCTTC.

This clonotype was observed a few times. This chain connects TRBV6-6 to TRBJ1-2, with D possibly TRBD1 on 5 matching bases. This CDR3 has 12 residues. V was cut by 7 bases and J by 4 bases, with 10 bases left in between. Germline V CDR1 and CDR2: MNHNY, SVGAGI (reference sequence). The DNA for the CDR3 is TGTGCCAGCACCAATAGGGGCTATGGCTACACCTTC. Its protein product is CASTNRGYGYTF.

The table lists this clonotype with a few counts. The chain carries TRBV20-1 and TRBJ2-7; weak D call: TRBD1 (6 bases). This CDR3 is 16 amino acids long. CDR1 and CDR2 (germline): DFQATT, SNEGSKA (reference sequence). The germline V and J ends were trimmed by 0 bases and 4 bases, with 19 bases remaining between them. The CDR3 loop reads CSARDPITGLEYEQYF. The CDR3 DNA sequence: TGCAGTGCTAGAGACCCTATCACAGGGTTGGAGTACGAGCAGTACTTC.

This chain uses TRBV5-1 with TRBJ1-2; no clear D gene. Germline V CDR1 and CDR2: SGHRS, YFSETQ. The CDR3 runs 14 residues. The V end was cut by 4 bases, the J end by 1 base, with 11 bases between. The CDR3 reads CASSAALVNYGYTF. DNA of the CDR3: TGCGCCAGCAGCGCGGCTTTGGTTAACTATGGCTACACCTTC.

This clonotype was found a few times. This chain connects TRBV6-5 to TRBJ1-5; no clear D gene. Looked up from germline, CDR1 is MNHEY and CDR2 is SVGAGI. V was shortened by 7 bases and J by 5 bases, with 15 bases between the two germline ends. CDR3 size: 14 residues. As DNA, the CDR3 is TGTGCCAGCACCCCCGGCGGGAGGGATCAGCCCCAGCATTTT. Translating it yields CASTPGGRDQPQHF.

This sequence joins TRBV5-1 and TRBJ2-7, with TRBD1 matching over 11 bases. Germline V gene sequence: CDR1 SGHRS, CDR2 YFSETQ. This CDR3 is 14 amino acids long. J was trimmed by 4 bases and V by 6 bases; bases with no gene match: 6. CDR3 protein: CASNPGQGAYEQYF. The CDR3 nucleotides read TGCGCCAGCAACCCTGGACAGGGGGCTTACGAGCAGTACTTC.